The present T cell receptor beta chain was sequenced within a study of cytomegalovirus exposure and HLA in healthy donors. Study findings and constraints: Analysis was carried out at a later point, and it linked a missense DCLRE1C variant to TCR beta V- and J-gene trimming.

CDR3 size: 13 residues. CDR1 is SEHNR and CDR2 is FQNEAQ in the germline V gene (reference sequence). Trimming at V came to 1 base and at J to 14 bases, leaving 3 bases not matched to a gene. In the PCR, 60 Vbeta and 13 Jbeta primers were used. Assay used: immunoSEQ multiplex PCR; TCRdb lists only in-frame clones, some missing. There are about 140,000 clones in the sample; approximately 82% occur only once, and around 3.2% lies in the top ten. This clone was found a few times. The antigen is unknown. This chain connects TRBV7-9 to TRBJ1-4, with TRBD1 matching over 11 bases. This TCR was sampled from a man in his forties in good health and CMV-seronegative. The sample consisted of PBMCs. The CDR3 sequence is CASSLGGQGDLFF. The CDR3 coding sequence is TGTGCCAGCAGCTTAGGGGGACAGGGGGATCTGTTTTTT.